This TCR beta chain was sequenced during a study of blood T cell repertoires in COVID-19. Study information: The analysed material was cDNA or gDNA that came from T cells, B-cell-depleted T cells, or PBMCs.

Assay used: immunoSEQ multiplex PCR; TCRdb lists only in-frame clones, some missing. This table has 200,000 to 300,000 clones, approximately 82% appearing once. V was shortened by 6 bases and J by 11 bases, with 20 bases between the two germline ends. The CDR3 extends over 14 amino acids. The germline V gene has CDR1 MNHEY and CDR2 SMNVEV (reference sequence). The chain uses TRBV27 and TRBJ1-5; no reliable D call. The material sequenced was peripheral blood. This clonotype originated in a middle-aged man who had recovered from COVID-19. The CDR3 nucleotides read TGTGCCAGCAGGACACATGGAGGCTTACGTGCCCAGCATTTT. Amino acid sequence: CASRTHGGLRAQHF.